Listed below are T cell receptor beta chains from one sample, sequenced in a study of blood T cell repertoires in COVID-19. Generated by immunoSEQ multiplex PCR, the TCRdb table keeps only in-frame clones and is missing some. Here the sample spans 500,000 to 600,000 clones, 85% to 90% being singletons. Sequenced input: peripheral blood. The origin of the receptors is a woman aged 45-65 years with COVID-19, enrolled during active disease. Both conserved end residues are part of each CDR3. The D gene is left open where the match is weak. Only part of the rows carry a size: once, few, many, or a class if the clone is expanded.

v_gene,d_gene,j_gene,abundance,CDR3nt,CDR3aa
TRBV25-1,NA,TRBJ1-2,NA,TGTGCCAGCCTGAGCAGGGAGGGGGGCTACACCTTC,CASLSREGGYTF
TRBV7-3,NA,TRBJ2-2,NA,TGTGCCAGCAGCTTAGGGCAGGGGCGAGTCGGGGAGCTGTTTTTT,CASSLGQGRVGELFF
TRBV5-6,NA,TRBJ2-7,NA,TGTGCCAGCAGCTTGGCCCCCCGGGAGCAGTACTTC,CASSLAPREQYF
TRBV9,NA,TRBJ1-1,few,TGTGCCAGCAGCGTAACCGGGGGGAGGGAAGCTTTCTTT,CASSVTGGREAFF
TRBV19,NA,TRBJ1-5,NA,TGTGCCAGTAGTATCTCCATCCAGGGGCATCAGCCCCAGCATTTT,CASSISIQGHQPQHF
TRBV6-5,TRBD2,TRBJ2-1,NA,TGTGCCAGCAGTTACACTGAGCGGGGGGCTTCCAATGAGCAGTTCTTC,CASSYTERGASNEQFF
TRBV5-1,NA,TRBJ1-1,NA,TGCGCCAGCAGCTTGGAGGGGAGGCCCACTGAAGCTTTCTTT,CASSLEGRPTEAFF
TRBV3-1/TRBV3-2,NA,TRBJ1-5,NA,TGTGCCAGCAGCCAAGGACGGGGAAGTCAGCCCCAGCATTTT,CASSQGRGSQPQHF
TRBV4-1,NA,TRBJ2-3,NA,TGCGCCAGCAGCCCCGGGATCCAGGAGAGTACGCAGTATTTT,CASSPGIQESTQYF
TRBV30,TRBD2,TRBJ2-7,NA,TGTGCCTGGAGTTCCTTTCGGGGCAGGGCGGGGGACGAGCAGTACTTC,CAWSSFRGRAGDEQYF
TRBV6-5,TRBD1,TRBJ1-3,NA,TGTGCCAGCAGTTACTCGACCTCCGGACAGGGTGGAACCATATATTTT,CASSYSTSGQGGTIYF
TRBV27,NA,TRBJ2-7,once,TGTGCCAGCAGTTTAAGGATGGCCCCAGGGGACGAGCAGTACTTC,CASSLRMAPGDEQYF
TRBV11-2,TRBD1,TRBJ1-3,NA,TGTGCCAGCAGCTCTAACCCGGGACAGGGTGGATTGAACACCATATATTTT,CASSSNPGQGGLNTIYF
TRBV11-2,TRBD2,TRBJ2-5,NA,TGTGCCAGCAGCTTAGAGGGCCAGGGGACTAGCGGCCAAGAGACCCAGTACTTC,CASSLEGQGTSGQETQYF
TRBV12-3/TRBV12-4,NA,TRBJ2-7,NA,TGTGCCACCGGCAGGGCCTACGAGCAGTACTTC,CATGRAYEQYF
TRBV6-5,TRBD1,TRBJ2-7,NA,TGTGCCAGCAGTTACTCCAGGGGGAGATCCGAGCAGTACTTC,CASSYSRGRSEQYF
TRBV11-2,TRBD2,TRBJ2-1,NA,TGTGCCAGCAGCTTGGCGGGGGGCCTACTCTACAATGAGCAGTTCTTC,CASSLAGGLLYNEQFF
TRBV27,NA,TRBJ2-5,NA,TGTGCCAGCAGTTCAGGGGTAGGGGAGACCCAGTACTTC,CASSSGVGETQYF
TRBV30,TRBD2,TRBJ2-3,NA,TGTGCCTTCAAGGGACTAGCGTTTACAGATACGCAGTATTTT,CAFKGLAFTDTQYF
TRBV20-1,NA,TRBJ1-3,NA,TGCAGTGCTAGTCTCGCAGCGACTAGCTCTGGAAACACCATATATTTT,CSASLAATSSGNTIYF
TRBV5-1,NA,TRBJ2-3,NA,TGCGCCAGCAGCTTAACAAGAGATACGCAGTATTTT,CASSLTRDTQYF
TRBV3-1/TRBV3-2,NA,TRBJ1-6,NA,TGTGCCAGCAGCCTGGGGGCCAATTCACCCCTCCACTTT,CASSLGANSPLHF
TRBV4-1,NA,TRBJ1-2,NA,TGCGCCAGCAGGGCCCCAGGGGATAGGTATGGCTACACCTTC,CASRAPGDRYGYTF
TRBV30,NA,TRBJ1-4,once,TGTGCCTGGAGTGTAATGAGAGGTTTTGGAGAAAAACTGTTTTTT,CAWSVMRGFGEKLFF
TRBV12-3/TRBV12-4,NA,TRBJ1-2,NA,TGTGCCAGCAGTTTAGACCGGGACTATGGCTACACCTTC,CASSLDRDYGYTF
TRBV19,TRBD2,TRBJ2-2,NA,TGTGCCAGTAGTATAGCGATGAAGCGCGGGGGGTCGAACACCGGGGAGCTGTTTTTT,CASSIAMKRGGSNTGELFF
TRBV21-1,NA,TRBJ2-3,NA,TGTGCCAGCAGCAAGGCCCCCCGCGGGGGGCCAGGAGATACGCAGTATTTT,CASSKAPRGGPGDTQYF
TRBV30,TRBD1,TRBJ1-5,NA,TGTGCCTGGAGTGCAACCCCACAGGGGGTAGGTCAGCCCCAGCATTTT,CAWSATPQGVGQPQHF
TRBV28,TRBD2,TRBJ2-1,NA,TGTGCCAGCAGTTCCCAGGTCGGGGGGGACAATGAGCAGTTCTTC,CASSSQVGGDNEQFF
TRBV3-1/TRBV3-2,NA,TRBJ1-1,NA,TGTGCCAGCAGCCAAGATGCGCGAGAATCTGAAGCTTTCTTT,CASSQDARESEAFF
TRBV19,NA,TRBJ2-7,NA,TGTGCCAGTCGACCCACGCCGGGGACTGCCCACGAGCAGTACTTC,CASRPTPGTAHEQYF
TRBV20-1,TRBD2,TRBJ2-1,NA,TGCAGTGCTAGTAGAACTGGGGGCGGGAGGGGAGATGAGCAGTTCTTC,CSASRTGGGRGDEQFF
TRBV9,NA,TRBJ1-5,NA,TGTGCCAGCAGCGCAGGTTATAGCAATCAGCCCCAGCATTTT,CASSAGYSNQPQHF
TRBV20-1,NA,TRBJ2-7,NA,TGCAGTGTTATAGTGGCCTACGAGCAGTACTTC,CSVIVAYEQYF
TRBV15,TRBD1,TRBJ2-5,NA,TGTGCCACGGGCAGGGGGCTGGAGACCCAGTACTTC,CATGRGLETQYF
TRBV12-5,NA,TRBJ1-4,once,TGTGCTAGTGGTTTGGGAACGGCAGGAAATGAAAAACTGTTTTTT,CASGLGTAGNEKLFF
TRBV2,TRBD1,TRBJ1-2,NA,TGTGCCAGCAGCCCGGGACAGGGGAGCTACACCTTC,CASSPGQGSYTF
TRBV10-3,NA,TRBJ1-1,few,TGTGCCATCAGTGACCAGGGCGTGGAGGCTTTCTTT,CAISDQGVEAFF
TRBV13,NA,TRBJ1-2,NA,TGTGCCAGCAGCTTTGTTTCCAGGGTTTCCTATGGCTACACCTTC,CASSFVSRVSYGYTF
TRBV9,TRBD2,TRBJ2-4,NA,TGTGCCAGCAGCGTAGCTACTGGCGGGGGGCGAAACATTCAGTACTTC,CASSVATGGGRNIQYF
TRBV19,NA,TRBJ2-5,NA,TGTGCCAGTAGTAAGACCTGGGGCGAGACCCAGTACTTC,CASSKTWGETQYF
TRBV3-1/TRBV3-2,NA,TRBJ2-5,NA,TGTGCCAGCAGCCAAGTACATCTAGCGGAGACCCAGTACTTC,CASSQVHLAETQYF
TRBV2,NA,TRBJ1-1,NA,TGTGCCAGCAGGTGGGGGCCCCCTCCCGCGGACACTGAAGCTTTCTTT,CASRWGPPPADTEAFF
TRBV5-6,NA,TRBJ2-1,NA,TGTGCCAGCAGCCCCCTTTCCCCGGGAATTGAGCAGTTCTTC,CASSPLSPGIEQFF
TRBV28,TRBD1,TRBJ2-7,once,TGTGCCAGCAGGCCCCAGGGGGTACCCTACGAGCAGTACTTC,CASRPQGVPYEQYF
TRBV20-1,TRBD1,TRBJ1-5,NA,TGCAGTGCTAGTCCTGGGGGACAGTATAGCAATCAGCCCCAGCATTTT,CSASPGGQYSNQPQHF
TRBV5-1,NA,TRBJ1-2,few,TGCGCCAGCAGCTTGACGGCGGAGAACTATGGCTACACCTTC,CASSLTAENYGYTF
TRBV28,TRBD1,TRBJ1-1,NA,TGTGCCAGCAGTCCCCAACAGGGGGCCCGTGAAGCTTTCTTT,CASSPQQGAREAFF
TRBV3-1/TRBV3-2,NA,TRBJ1-2,NA,TGTGCCAGCAGCCAAGGGTCGGGGAGTTATGGCTACACCTTC,CASSQGSGSYGYTF